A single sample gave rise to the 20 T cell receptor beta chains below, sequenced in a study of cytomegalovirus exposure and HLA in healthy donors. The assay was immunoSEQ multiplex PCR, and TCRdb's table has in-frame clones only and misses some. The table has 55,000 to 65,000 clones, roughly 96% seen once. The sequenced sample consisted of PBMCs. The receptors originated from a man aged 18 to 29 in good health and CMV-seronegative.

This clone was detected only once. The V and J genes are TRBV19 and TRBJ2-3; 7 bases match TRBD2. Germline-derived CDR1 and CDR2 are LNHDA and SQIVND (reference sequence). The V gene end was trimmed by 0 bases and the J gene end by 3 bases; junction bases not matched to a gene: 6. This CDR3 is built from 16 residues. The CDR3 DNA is TGTGCCAGTAGTATAGACGCGGGAGTTCCGACAGATACGCAGTATTTT. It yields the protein CASSIDAGVPTDTQYF.

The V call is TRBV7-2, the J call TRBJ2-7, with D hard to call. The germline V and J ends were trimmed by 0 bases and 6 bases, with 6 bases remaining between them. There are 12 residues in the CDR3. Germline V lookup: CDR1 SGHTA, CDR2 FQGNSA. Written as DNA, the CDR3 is TGTGCCAGCAGCTTAGCACAGTCCGAGCAGTACTTC. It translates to CASSLAQSEQYF.

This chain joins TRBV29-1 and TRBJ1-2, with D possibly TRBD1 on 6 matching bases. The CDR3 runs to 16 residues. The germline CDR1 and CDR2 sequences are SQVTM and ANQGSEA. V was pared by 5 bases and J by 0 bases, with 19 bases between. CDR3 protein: CSVSGPSGVANYGYTF. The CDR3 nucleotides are TGCAGCGTTTCCGGACCTTCAGGGGTCGCTAACTATGGCTACACCTTC.

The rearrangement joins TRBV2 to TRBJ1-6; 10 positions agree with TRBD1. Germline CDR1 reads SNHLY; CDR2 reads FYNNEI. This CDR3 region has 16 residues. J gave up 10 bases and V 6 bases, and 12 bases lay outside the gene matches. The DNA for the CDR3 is TGTGCCAGCAGAAGGATAAGACAGGGGGCAGGATCACCCCTCCACTTT. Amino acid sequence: CASRRIRQGAGSPLHF. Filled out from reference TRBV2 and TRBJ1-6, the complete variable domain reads EPEVTQTPSHQVTQMGQEVILRCVPISNHLYFYWYRQILGQKVEFLVSFYNNEISEKSEIFDDQFSVERPDGSNFTLKIRSTKLEDSAMYFCASRRIRQGAGSPLHFGNGTRLTVT.

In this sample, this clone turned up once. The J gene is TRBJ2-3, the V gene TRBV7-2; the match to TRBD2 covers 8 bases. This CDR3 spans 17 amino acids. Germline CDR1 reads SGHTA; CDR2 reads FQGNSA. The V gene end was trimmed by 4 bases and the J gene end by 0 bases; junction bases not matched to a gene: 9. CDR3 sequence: CASSYPRVAGSTDTQYF. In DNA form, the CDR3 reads TGTGCCAGCAGCTACCCAAGGGTAGCGGGAAGCACAGATACGCAGTATTTT.

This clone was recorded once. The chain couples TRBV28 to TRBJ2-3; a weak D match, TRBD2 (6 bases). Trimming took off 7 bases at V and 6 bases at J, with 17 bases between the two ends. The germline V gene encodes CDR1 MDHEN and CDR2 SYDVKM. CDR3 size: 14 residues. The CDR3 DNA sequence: TGTGCCAGCATTGATGGAGGGAGCTCCGATACGCAGTATTTT. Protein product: CASIDGGSSDTQYF.

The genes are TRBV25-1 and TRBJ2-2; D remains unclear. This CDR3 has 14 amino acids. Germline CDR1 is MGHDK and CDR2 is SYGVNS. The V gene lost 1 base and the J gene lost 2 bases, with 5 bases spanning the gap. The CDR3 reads CASSESVNTGELFF. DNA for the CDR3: TGTGCCAGCAGTGAATCGGTTAACACCGGGGAGCTGTTTTTT.

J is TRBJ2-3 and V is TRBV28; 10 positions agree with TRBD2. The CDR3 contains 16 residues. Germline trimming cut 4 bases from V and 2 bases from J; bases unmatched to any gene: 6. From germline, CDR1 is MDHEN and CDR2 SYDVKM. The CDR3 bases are TGTGCCAGCAGTTCGGCCGGACTAGCGGCCACAGATACGCAGTATTTT. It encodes CASSSAGLAATDTQYF. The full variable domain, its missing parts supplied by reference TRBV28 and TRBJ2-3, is DVKVTQSSRYLVKRTGEKVFLECVQDMDHENMFWYRQDPGLGLRLIYFSYDVKMKEKGDIPEGYSVSREKKERFSLILESASTNQTSMYLCASSSAGLAATDTQYFGPGTRLTVL.

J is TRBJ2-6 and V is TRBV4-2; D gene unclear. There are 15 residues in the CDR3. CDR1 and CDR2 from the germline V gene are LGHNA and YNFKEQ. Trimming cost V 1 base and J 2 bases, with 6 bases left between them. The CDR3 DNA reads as TGTGCCAGCAGCCAAGTATTAGCTGGGGCCAACGTCCTGACTTTC. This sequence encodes CASSQVLAGANVLTF.

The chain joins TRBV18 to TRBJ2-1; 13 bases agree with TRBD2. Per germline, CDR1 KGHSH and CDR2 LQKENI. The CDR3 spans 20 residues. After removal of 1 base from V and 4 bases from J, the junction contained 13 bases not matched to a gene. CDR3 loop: CASSPREATSGRARYNEQFF. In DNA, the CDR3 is TGTGCCAGCTCACCACGAGAGGCAACTAGCGGGAGGGCCAGATACAATGAGCAGTTCTTC. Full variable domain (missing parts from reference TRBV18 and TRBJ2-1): NAGVMQNPRHLVRRRGQEARLRCSPMKGHSHVYWYRQLPEEGLKFMVYLQKENIIDESGMPKERFSAEFPKEGPSILRIQQVVRGDSAAYFCASSPREATSGRARYNEQFFGPGTRLTVL.

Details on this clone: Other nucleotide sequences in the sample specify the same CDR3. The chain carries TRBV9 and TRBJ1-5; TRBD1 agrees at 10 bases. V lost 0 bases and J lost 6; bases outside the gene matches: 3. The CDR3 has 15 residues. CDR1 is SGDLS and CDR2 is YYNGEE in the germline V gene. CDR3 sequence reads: CASSVGQGAGQPQHF. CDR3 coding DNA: TGTGCCAGCAGCGTAGGACAGGGGGCAGGTCAGCCCCAGCATTTT. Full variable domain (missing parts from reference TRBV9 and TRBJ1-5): DSGVTQTPKHLITATGQRVTLRCSPRSGDLSVYWYQQSLDQGLQFLIQYYNGEERAKGNILERFSAQQFPDLHSELNLSSLELGDSALYFCASSVGQGAGQPQHFGDGTRLSIL.

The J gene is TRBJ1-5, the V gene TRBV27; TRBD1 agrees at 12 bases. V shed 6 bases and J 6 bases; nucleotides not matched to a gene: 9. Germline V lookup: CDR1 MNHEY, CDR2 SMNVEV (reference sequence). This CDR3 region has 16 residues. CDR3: CASRSRGQGASQPQHF. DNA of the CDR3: TGTGCCAGCAGATCCCGGGGACAGGGGGCATCTCAGCCCCAGCATTTT.

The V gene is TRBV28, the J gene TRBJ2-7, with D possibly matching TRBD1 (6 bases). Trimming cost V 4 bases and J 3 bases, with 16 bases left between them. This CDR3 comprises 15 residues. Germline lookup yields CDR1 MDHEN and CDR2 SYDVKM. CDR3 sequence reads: CASSWGTGKGYEQYF. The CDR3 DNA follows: TGTGCCAGCAGTTGGGGAACAGGGAAAGGCTACGAGCAGTACTTC.

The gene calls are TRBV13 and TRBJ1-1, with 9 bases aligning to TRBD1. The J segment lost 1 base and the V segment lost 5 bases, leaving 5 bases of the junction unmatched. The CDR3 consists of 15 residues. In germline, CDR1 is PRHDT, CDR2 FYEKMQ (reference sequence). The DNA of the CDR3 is TGTGCCAGCAGCCCCGGACAGGGGTGGAACACTGAAGCTTTCTTT. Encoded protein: CASSPGQGWNTEAFF.

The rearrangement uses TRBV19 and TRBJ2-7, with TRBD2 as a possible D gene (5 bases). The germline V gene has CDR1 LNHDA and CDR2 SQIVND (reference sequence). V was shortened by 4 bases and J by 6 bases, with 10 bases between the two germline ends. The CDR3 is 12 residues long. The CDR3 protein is CASSTGLSEQYF. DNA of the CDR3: TGTGCCAGTAGTACCGGACTGAGCGAGCAGTACTTC.

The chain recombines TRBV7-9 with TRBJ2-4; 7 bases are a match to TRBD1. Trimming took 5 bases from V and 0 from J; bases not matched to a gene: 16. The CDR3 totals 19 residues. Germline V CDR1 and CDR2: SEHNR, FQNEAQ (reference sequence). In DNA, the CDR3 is TGTGCCAGCAGCAAACAAACCGGGACAGCAGTCCTAGCCAAAAACATTCAGTACTTC. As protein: CASSKQTGTAVLAKNIQYF.

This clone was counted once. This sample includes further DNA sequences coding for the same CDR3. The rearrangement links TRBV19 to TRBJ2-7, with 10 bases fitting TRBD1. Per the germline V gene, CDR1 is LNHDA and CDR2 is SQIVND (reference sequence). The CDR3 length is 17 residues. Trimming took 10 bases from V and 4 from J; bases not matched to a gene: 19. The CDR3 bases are TGTGCCACCCAACCATCCCCAGGGGACAGGGGTTATTACGAGCAGTACTTC. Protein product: CATQPSPGDRGYYEQYF.

This CDR3 is CAWSVGAGTNEKLFF. The CDR3 DNA is TGTGCCTGGAGTGTAGGTGCGGGAACTAATGAAAAACTGTTTTTT. This chain links TRBV30 with TRBJ1-4; no clear D. There are 15 residues in the CDR3. With 0 bases removed from V and 1 base from J, the gap between germline ends came to 9 bases. CDR1 is GTSNPN, CDR2 SVGIG, per germline (reference sequence).

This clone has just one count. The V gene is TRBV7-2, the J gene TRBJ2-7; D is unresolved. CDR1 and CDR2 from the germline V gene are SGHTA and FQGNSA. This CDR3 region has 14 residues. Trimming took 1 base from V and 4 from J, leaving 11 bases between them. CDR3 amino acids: CASSLGQAFYEQYF. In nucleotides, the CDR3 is TGTGCCAGCAGCTTAGGGCAGGCCTTTTACGAGCAGTACTTC. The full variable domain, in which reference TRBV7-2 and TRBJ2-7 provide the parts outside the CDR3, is GAGVSQSPSNKVTEKGKDVELRCDPISGHTALYWYRQSLGQGLEFLIYFQGNSAPDKSGLPSDRFSAERTGGSVSTLTIQRTQQEDSAVYLCASSLGQAFYEQYFGPGTRLTVT.

The CDR3 sequence is CASSLGVSNLYNEQFF. Here the CDR3 DNA reads TGTGCCAGCAGCTTAGGAGTGTCAAACCTTTACAATGAGCAGTTCTTC. This chain uses TRBV11-2 with TRBJ2-1, with D hard to call. The CDR3 consists of 16 residues. In germline, CDR1 is SGHAT, CDR2 FQNNGV. Trimming removed 1 base at V and 4 bases at J, with 14 bases between. The complete variable domain, with remaining parts taken from reference TRBV11-2 and TRBJ2-1, reads EAGVAQSPRYKIIEKRQSVAFWCNPISGHATLYWYQQILGQGPKLLIQFQNNGVVDDSQLPKDRFSAERLKGVDSTLKIQPAKLEDSAVYLCASSLGVSNLYNEQFFGPGTRLTVL.